This record looks at one T cell receptor beta chain sequence and its context. This clonotype occurred a few times. Its antigen is currently not known. One base away there is no much larger clone; base qualities are not given. Set within a cohort of healthcare workers in London, UK, this nested case-control study involved weekly PCR testing of nasopharyngeal swabs along with blood sampling. Healthcare workers were recruited during the week of the UK lockdown, between 23 and 31 March 2020, and followed weekly for up to roughly 16 weeks. CDR1 KGHSH and CDR2 LQKENI are derived from the germline V gene. The CDR3 numbers 14 residues from cysteine through phenylalanine. Just CDR3 DNA is preserved here, 42 bases in frame from base 1. V loses 1 base, J loses 0 bases, and the germline ends lie 5 bases apart. This sample is part of a study of early T cells in non-severe SARS-CoV-2 infection (dated by TCRdb to the early 2020s). In terms of the full investigation: Because TCR sequencing was done on bulk RNA from unsorted whole blood, the alpha and beta chains could not be paired.

The library was generated by 5' RACE. Sequencing instrument: NextSeq 500. To correct for sequencing error and PCR bias, the TCR library protocol tagged individual cDNA molecules with unique molecular identifiers. Both TCR alpha and beta chains were sequenced, and tight co-correlation was observed between alpha and beta sequence abundances in each sample. As for how the authors treated the data: Decombinator V4 was used to annotate the V gene, J gene and CDR3 of the TCR sequences. Expanded TCRs were defined as changing significantly between any two time points under a Poisson model with p below 0.0001. TCR abundances were normalised to the total number of TCRs sequenced per sample and expressed as counts per million. TRAV1-2 paired with TRAJ12, TRAJ20 or TRAJ33 defined MAIT TCRs, while TRAV10 paired with TRAJ18 defined iNKT TCRs. VDJdb, accessed 1 November 2021, was searched for CMV, EBV and SARS-CoV-2 annotated TCRs, with TCRs annotated for multiple antigens excluded. The raw public reads went through TCRdb reprocessing: fastp at Q25, MiXCR clone calling, in-frame beta chains kept. Each record represents a unique CDR3 protein, reported with the most common genes and DNA among its rows. What appears here as the V and J calls and clone size reflects TCRdb's work, not the paper's. The sample table records about 55,000 distinct CDR3 sequences; more than 6.5% of these occur just once. About 5.8% of the sample is held by the ten biggest clonotypes.

What the authors observed across the whole study: VDJdb matching was skewed toward anti-spike CD8 responses and likely underestimated virus-specific expansions, missing private and CD4 specificities.

The chain is encoded by TRBV18 joined to TRBJ2-3; the D gene identity is not certain. The source of this sequence is an adult who was a healthcare worker with PCR-confirmed SARS-CoV-2 infection or an uninfected control (not recorded which). The sample was whole blood, taken at baseline. The CDR3 protein is CASSPRASTDTQYF. The DNA sequence is TGTGCCAGCTCACCACGGGCTAGCACAGATACGCAGTATTTT.